One and the same sample provided the 29 T cell receptor beta chains below, sequenced in a study of blood T cell repertoires in COVID-19. The method was immunoSEQ multiplex PCR; TCRdb's version includes in-frame clones alone and lacks a portion of them. The sample yields 360,000 or so clones, 88% seen once. Specimen: PBMCs or T cells enriched from blood (not recorded which). The receptors shown here come from a woman aged 30 to 39 who had been exposed to COVID-19.

The chain combines TRBV2 with TRBJ1-5; maybe TRBD1 (6 bases). V gave up 7 bases and J gave up 0 bases, with 19 bases separating them. CDR1 and CDR2 (germline): SNHLY, FYNNEI. The CDR3 has 17 amino acids. The DNA of the CDR3 is TGTGCCAGCACCGGGGGAGGGGGTTCTAATAGCAATCAGCCCCAGCATTTT. Its translation: CASTGGGGSNSNQPQHF.

A few counts support this clone. This chain links TRBV29-1 with TRBJ2-7; 9 bases fit TRBD1. The J segment lost 6 bases and the V segment lost 8 bases, leaving 8 bases of the junction unmatched. The CDR3 is 12 amino acids. CDR1 and CDR2 (germline): SQVTM, ANQGSEA. This chain's CDR3 is CSTRQGVSEQYF. The CDR3 nucleotides are TGCAGCACCCGACAGGGGGTGAGCGAGCAGTACTTC.

This clone has a single count. J is TRBJ2-1 and V is TRBV2, with 12 bases that match TRBD2. The V segment lost 8 bases and the J segment 3 bases; nucleotides outside the gene matches: 2. The CDR3 runs to 14 residues. Per germline, CDR1 SNHLY and CDR2 FYNNEI. The CDR3 here is CASLGLAGYNEQFF. The CDR3 DNA follows: TGTGCCAGCCTGGGACTAGCGGGCTACAATGAGCAGTTCTTC.

This sequence joins TRBV5-1 and TRBJ1-1, with D maybe TRBD1 (5 bases). The CDR3 runs to 14 residues. The germline V and J ends were trimmed by 4 bases and 4 bases, with 14 bases remaining between them. Germline assignment: CDR1 SGHRS and CDR2 YFSETQ. This chain's CDR3 is CASSRGTSGTEAFF. CDR3 nucleotide sequence: TGCGCCAGCAGCCGCGGGACTTCGGGCACTGAAGCTTTCTTT.

The sample holds a few counts of this clone. The chain is built from TRBV29-1 and TRBJ2-1, with D uncertain. There are 11 residues in the CDR3. Germline V gives CDR1 SQVTM, CDR2 ANQGSEA. The germline V and J ends were trimmed by 7 bases and 7 bases, with 11 bases remaining between them. CDR3 nucleotide sequence: TGCAGCGGAACCCTAGGTAATGAGCAGTTCTTC. Translated: CSGTLGNEQFF.

V is TRBV7-9 and J is TRBJ1-2; 8 nucleotides align to TRBD1. Germline CDR1 and CDR2: SEHNR and FQNEAQ (reference sequence). This CDR3 has 16 amino acids. Trimming at V came to 5 bases and at J to 1 base, leaving 9 bases not matched to a gene. The CDR3 coding sequence is TGTGCCAGCAGCCCTGGGGCCGGACAGGGTAACTATGGCTACACCTTC. Residues: CASSPGAGQGNYGYTF.

The chain links TRBV6-6 to TRBJ2-7; a possible D gene is TRBD2 (6 bases). Germline assignment: CDR1 MNHNY and CDR2 SVGAGI (reference sequence). The V and J ends lost 6 bases and 7 bases respectively, with 22 bases between them. The CDR3 sequence is 15 residues long. The CDR3, as DNA: TGTGCCAGCAGACGGATGCGGGACGGAGGAGATGAGCAGTACTTC. Translation gives CASRRMRDGGDEQYF.

V gene TRBV12-3 or TRBV12-4 combines with J gene TRBJ1-4; 11 positions match TRBD1. The trim removed 5 bases at V and 13 bases at J, leaving 3 bases unmatched. The CDR3 contains 12 residues. In nucleotides, the CDR3 is TGTGCCAGCAGTCCGGGACAGGGGGTACTGTTTTTT. Amino acids: CASSPGQGVLFF.

The rearrangement joins TRBV3-1 (or the pseudogene TRBV3-2) to TRBJ2-1; 8 nucleotides agree with TRBD2. Germline V gene lookup returns CDR1 LGHDT and CDR2 YNNKEL (reference sequence). With V trimmed by 5 bases and J by 5 bases, 8 bases remained unmatched. The CDR3 spans 15 residues. This CDR3 reads CASSVGLGVDNEQFF. DNA for the CDR3: TGTGCCAGCAGCGTGGGACTAGGGGTTGACAATGAGCAGTTCTTC.

V gene TRBV6-1 combines with J gene TRBJ1-1, with D perhaps TRBD1 (5 bases). The CDR3 is 14 amino acids. Germline values: CDR1 MNHNS, CDR2 SASEGT. V shed 0 bases and J shed 4 bases, with 9 bases lying between them. As DNA, the CDR3 is TGTGCCAGCAGTGAAGCGGGGCGGGGCACTGAAGCTTTCTTT. Amino acid sequence: CASSEAGRGTEAFF.

The chain joins TRBV5-1 to TRBJ2-7; no reliable D call. The CDR3 contains 13 residues. Germline CDR1 and CDR2: SGHRS and YFSETQ. Trimming shortened V by 0 bases and J by 4 bases, and 8 bases separated the two germline ends. The chain's CDR3 is CASSLDLSYEQYF. CDR3 coding DNA: TGCGCCAGCAGCTTGGACTTGAGTTACGAGCAGTACTTC.

In regard to this clone: The same CDR3 can be traced to other DNA sequences in this sample. The chain recombines TRBV7-2 with TRBJ2-7; no firm D call. CDR1 is SGHTA, CDR2 FQGNSA, per germline. V was clipped by 1 base and J by 5 bases, with 12 bases between them. The CDR3 runs to 14 residues. The CDR3 nucleotides read TGTGCCAGCAGCTTAGTTTCCGGGTCAGACGAGCAGTACTTC. This encodes CASSLVSGSDEQYF.

The chain carries TRBV6-1 and TRBJ1-4, with 9 bases aligning to TRBD1. Germline CDR1 is MNHNS and CDR2 is SASEGT. This CDR3 is 16 amino acids long. J was trimmed by 8 bases and V by 4 bases; bases with no gene match: 11. The CDR3 here is CASSGGWTGAGEKLFF. CDR3 nucleotides: TGTGCCAGCAGTGGGGGTTGGACAGGGGCGGGCGAAAAACTGTTTTTT.

The rearrangement links TRBV19 to TRBJ2-1; TRBD2 matches 11 bases. There are 16 residues in the CDR3. The germline CDR1 and CDR2 sequences are LNHDA and SQIVND (reference sequence). V dropped 5 bases and J dropped 6; count of bases not matched to a gene: 9. CDR3 amino acids: CASSDQIAGGVNEQFF. The DNA of the CDR3 is TGTGCCAGTAGTGACCAGATAGCGGGAGGGGTCAATGAGCAGTTCTTC. The whole variable domain, remainder taken from reference TRBV19 and TRBJ2-1, is DGGITQSPKYLFRKEGQNVTLSCEQNLNHDAMYWYRQDPGQGLRLIYYSQIVNDFQKGDIAEGYSVSREKKESFPLTVTSAQKNPTAFYLCASSDQIAGGVNEQFFGPGTRLTVL.

The chain uses TRBV19 and TRBJ2-1; 11 bases map to TRBD2. The CDR3 is 16 residues long. Losses at the gene ends were 4 bases for V and 10 bases for J; bases not matched to a gene: 12. Germline V gives CDR1 LNHDA, CDR2 SQIVND (reference sequence). The CDR3 loop reads CASSTETSGTSGEQFF. The CDR3 coding sequence is TGTGCCAGTAGTACCGAGACTAGCGGGACCTCTGGGGAGCAGTTCTTC.

This clone was counted once. This chain connects TRBV7-2 to TRBJ1-2; 7 bases agree with TRBD1. Looked up from germline, CDR1 is SGHTA and CDR2 is FQGNSA. This CDR3 spans 17 amino acids. With V trimmed by 1 base and J by 1 base, 9 bases remained unmatched. As DNA, the CDR3 is TGTGCCAGCAGCTTAGTCCCCGGGGACAGTTATAACTATGGCTACACCTTC. Translated: CASSLVPGDSYNYGYTF.

The rearrangement joins TRBV4-1 to TRBJ2-3, with TRBD2 matching 9 bases. Germline V CDR1 and CDR2: MGHRA, YSYEKL. This CDR3 is 18 amino acids long. Germline trimming cut 2 bases from V and 0 bases from J; bases unmatched to any gene: 9. CDR3 nucleotides: TGCGCCAGCAGCCAATCCGAGACTAGCGGATATAGCACAGATACGCAGTATTTT. Translated, it gives CASSQSETSGYSTDTQYF.

The chain recombines TRBV27 with TRBJ2-2; the match to TRBD1 covers 10 bases. The CDR3 contains 17 residues. J gave up 5 bases and V 0 bases, and 6 bases lay outside the gene matches. Germline V gene data show CDR1 as MNHEY and CDR2 as SMNVEV (reference sequence). The chain's CDR3 is CASSLSDRGPGTGELFF. The DNA for the CDR3 is TGTGCCAGCAGTTTATCAGACAGGGGGCCGGGGACCGGGGAGCTGTTTTTT.

The rearrangement uses TRBV27 and TRBJ2-4; TRBD2 aligns across 10 bases. The junction had 7 bases not matched to a gene; V was cut back by 6 bases and J by 2 bases. The V gene's germline CDR1 is MNHEY and CDR2 SMNVEV (reference sequence). The CDR3 loop spans 16 amino acids. CDR3: CASSSPSGSSKNIQYF. The CDR3 DNA reads TGTGCCAGCAGCTCCCCTAGCGGGAGTTCCAAAAACATTCAGTACTTC.

The V gene is TRBV11-2, the J gene TRBJ1-4; D is ambiguous. The V gene's germline CDR1 is SGHAT and CDR2 FQNNGV. CDR3 size: 15 residues. The V and J ends lost 0 bases and 3 bases respectively, with 8 bases between them. The CDR3 DNA follows: TGTGCCAGCAGCTTAGATTTGGGCCCTAATGAAAAACTGTTTTTT. It is translated as CASSLDLGPNEKLFF.

This clone showed up just a few times. The V gene is TRBV5-1, the J gene TRBJ1-4, with TRBD1 matching over 7 bases. The length of the CDR3 is 14 residues. CDR1 and CDR2 from the germline V gene are SGHRS and YFSETQ. V was pared by 4 bases and J by 5 bases, with 5 bases of the junction left unmatched. This CDR3 is CASSNRGENEKLFF. CDR3 in DNA: TGCGCCAGCAGCAACAGGGGAGAGAATGAAAAACTGTTTTTT.

The rearrangement joins TRBV5-1 to TRBJ2-5; 7 bases align to TRBD2. The germline V gene has CDR1 SGHRS and CDR2 YFSETQ. J lost 1 base, V lost 4 bases, and 10 bases had no gene match. The CDR3 is made up of 16 amino acids. The CDR3 bases are TGCGCCAGCAGCGCGGCGGCTAGCGGCTTCCAAGAGACCCAGTACTTC. It specifies CASSAAASGFQETQYF.

This rearrangement joins TRBV18 to TRBJ2-7, with D perhaps TRBD1 (5 bases). With 2 bases removed from V and 0 bases from J, the gap between germline ends came to 14 bases. CDR1 is KGHSH, CDR2 LQKENI, per germline. CDR3 length: 16 residues. CDR3 in amino acids: CASSPFQGVDSYEQYF. The CDR3 DNA reads TGTGCCAGCTCACCATTTCAGGGTGTCGACTCCTACGAGCAGTACTTC. Supplemented by reference TRBV18 and TRBJ2-7, the full variable domain reads NAGVMQNPRHLVRRRGQEARLRCSPMKGHSHVYWYRQLPEEGLKFMVYLQKENIIDESGMPKERFSAEFPKEGPSILRIQQVVRGDSAAYFCASSPFQGVDSYEQYFGPGTRLTVT.

This rearrangement joins TRBV9 to TRBJ1-1; tentatively, D is TRBD1 (5 bases). The CDR3 totals 13 residues. Trimming removed 7 bases from V and 3 bases from J, with 13 bases in between. In germline, CDR1 is SGDLS, CDR2 YYNGEE. CDR3 bases: TGTGCCAGCTCCTCGTGGGGGGACACTGAAGCTTTCTTT. Its translation: CASSSWGDTEAFF.

The CDR3 is CATSTGGNSYEQYF. The CDR3 coding sequence is TGTGCCACCAGCACAGGGGGAAACTCCTACGAGCAGTACTTC. The rearrangement links TRBV15 to TRBJ2-7, with 7 bases identical to TRBD1. V gave up 4 bases and J gave up 0 bases; unmatched junction bases: 3. The CDR3 runs 14 residues. The germline V gene has CDR1 LNHNV and CDR2 YYDKDF (reference sequence).

The J gene is TRBJ2-1, the V gene TRBV19; 13 positions agree with TRBD2. The trim removed 0 bases at V and 4 bases at J, leaving 15 bases unmatched. From germline, CDR1 is LNHDA and CDR2 SQIVND (reference sequence). This CDR3 region has 21 residues. This chain's CDR3 is CASSIDPAGLLAGGLYNEQFF. CDR3 sequence (DNA): TGTGCCAGTAGTATAGATCCCGCAGGGTTACTAGCGGGAGGGTTATACAATGAGCAGTTCTTC. Full variable domain (missing parts from reference TRBV19 and TRBJ2-1): DGGITQSPKYLFRKEGQNVTLSCEQNLNHDAMYWYRQDPGQGLRLIYYSQIVNDFQKGDIAEGYSVSREKKESFPLTVTSAQKNPTAFYLCASSIDPAGLLAGGLYNEQFFGPGTRLTVL.

This chain links TRBV5-1 with TRBJ2-2; TRBD1 aligns across 7 bases. Trimming cost V 0 bases and J 6 bases; bases outside gene matches: 14. The CDR3 consists of 18 residues. Germline lookup yields CDR1 SGHRS and CDR2 YFSETQ. The DNA for the CDR3 is TGCGCCAGCAGCTTGGTCCCGTCGGCAGGGGGAATGGCCGGGGAGCTGTTTTTT. This gives the protein CASSLVPSAGGMAGELFF. Full variable domain (missing parts from reference TRBV5-1 and TRBJ2-2): KAGVTQTPRYLIKTRGQQVTLSCSPISGHRSVSWYQQTPGQGLQFLFEYFSETQRNKGNFPGRFSGRQFSNSRSEMNVSTLELGDSALYLCASSLVPSAGGMAGELFFGEGSRLTVL.

V gene TRBV6-4 combines with J gene TRBJ2-2, with D tentatively TRBD2 (6 bases). The germline gives CDR1 MRHNA, CDR2 SNTAGT. V was clipped by 3 bases and J by 4 bases, with 6 bases between them. The CDR3 totals 13 residues. CDR3: CASSEEGTGELFF. The CDR3 DNA sequence: TGTGCCAGCAGTGAGGAGGGCACCGGGGAGCTGTTTTTT.

This chain uses TRBV5-1 with TRBJ2-1; D perhaps matches TRBD2 (6 bases). This CDR3 has 14 amino acids. V lost 7 bases and J 8 bases, leaving 19 bases between the germline ends. Germline assignment: CDR1 SGHRS and CDR2 YFSETQ. The CDR3 reads CASPAPRELYEQFF. The DNA for the CDR3 is TGCGCCAGCCCTGCGCCACGGGAGCTGTATGAGCAGTTCTTC.